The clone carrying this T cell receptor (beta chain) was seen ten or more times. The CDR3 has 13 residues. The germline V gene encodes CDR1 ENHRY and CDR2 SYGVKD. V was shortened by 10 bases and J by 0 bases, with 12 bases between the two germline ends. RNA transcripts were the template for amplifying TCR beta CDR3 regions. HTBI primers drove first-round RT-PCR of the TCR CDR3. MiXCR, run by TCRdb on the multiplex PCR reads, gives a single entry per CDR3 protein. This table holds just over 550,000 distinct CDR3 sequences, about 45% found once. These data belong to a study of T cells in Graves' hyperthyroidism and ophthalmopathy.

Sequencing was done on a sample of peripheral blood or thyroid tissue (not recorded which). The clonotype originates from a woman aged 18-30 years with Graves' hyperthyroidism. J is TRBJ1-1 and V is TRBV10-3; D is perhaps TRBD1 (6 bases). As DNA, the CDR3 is TGTGCCAGTGGACAGCCCATGAACACTGAAGCTTTCTTT. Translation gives CASGQPMNTEAFF.